The present T cell receptor (beta chain) was sequenced within a study of blood T cell repertoires in COVID-19 (dated by TCRdb to about 2020). With regard to the full study: Samples from collaborators originated in the United States, Italy and Spain and spanned both the acute and convalescent phases of COVID-19. Deeply sampled blood TCRbeta repertoires from subjects exposed to, actively infected with, or recovered from COVID-19 were included in the dataset. A de-identified subject ID, COVID-19 status, age in years and sex were almost always included in the sample metadata. The repertoires were made available in a free public database intended to serve as a resource for research on the immune response to SARS-CoV-2. HLA class I and class II types, where available, came from metadata supplied by the sample provider rather than from assay-based typing. The prospective study material was composed of cDNA or gDNA derived from T cells, B-cell-depleted T cells, or PBMCs. The samples were drawn from two sources: the first 160 participants of the ongoing ImmuneRACE study, and approximately 1,300 subjects contributed by 6 global collaborators. What the study reported, not specific to this receptor: Clinical and demographic metadata were provided uncurated, with the amount varying by source and participant.

Each collaborating institution followed its own protocols to collect whole blood in K2EDTA tubes. Collaborator samples were shipped for TCRbeta analysis as frozen whole blood, isolated PBMCs, or DNA extracted from either sample type. Comments on this clone: It has no known antigen specificity. Base qualities are not at hand, and no much larger clone is one base apart.

The immunoSEQ Assay, a bias-controlled multiplex PCR, was used to amplify TCRbeta CDR3 regions from genomic DNA. The study's own analysis went as follows. The number of nucleated cells in each sample was estimated by amplification of reference gene primers within the assay. Sequence reads were collapsed and filtered to measure the absolute abundance of every unique TCRbeta CDR3 rearrangement. For each sample, productive Simpson clonality was calculated as the square root of Simpson's diversity index across productive rearrangements. TCRdb provides this immuneACCESS table in a form limited to in-frame rearrangements. Some clones are lacking; in checked studies, under half of them reflect an unresolved V gene, and why the rest are absent is not known. V and J calls plus clone size are reproduced from that table; the DNA served to infer D and trimming. This sample has around 94,000 clones in its table, and 75% to 85% of those were observed once. Of the sample, around 19% falls within the top ten clones.

The germline V gene yields SGHRS for CDR1 and YFSETQ for CDR2. V drops 5 bases and J drops 2 bases, leaving 14 bases in between. The CDR3, from cysteine to phenylalanine, totals 14 residues. The sequence is cut down to CDR3 DNA, 42 bases in frame from base 1. The sequence came from a human donor in a cohort sampled during active COVID-19. Sequencing was performed on peripheral blood. This chain joins TRBV5-1 to TRBJ2-7; matching of 6 bases hints at TRBD2 as the D gene. The DNA reads as follows: TGCGCCAGCAGGGGCGGGACCGCTCCCTACGAGCAGTACTTC. Its protein product is CASRGGTAPYEQYF.